The 26 T cell receptor beta chains in this list originate from one sample, sequenced in a study of blood T cell repertoires in COVID-19. The table came from immunoSEQ multiplex PCR; TCRdb's copy has only in-frame clones and leaves some out. The sample lists around 180,000 clones, 70% to 90% seen once, with 3% to 3.5% in the top ten. Specimen: peripheral blood. The origin of the receptors is a man aged 55-75 years with acute or convalescent COVID-19.

The chain links TRBV30 to TRBJ2-7; 9 positions agree with TRBD1. The CDR3 length is 15 residues. The germline V gene encodes CDR1 GTSNPN and CDR2 SVGIG (reference sequence). V trimming: 1 base; J trimming: 6 bases; junction bases outside the gene matches: 10. CDR3 protein: CAWSDRDRAISEQYF. The CDR3 nucleotides read TGTGCCTGGAGTGATCGGGACAGGGCTATCTCCGAGCAGTACTTC.

J is TRBJ2-2 and V is TRBV3-1 (or the pseudogene TRBV3-2); TRBD2 is a possible D gene (5 bases). The length of the CDR3 is 16 residues. Germline V gene lookup returns CDR1 LGHDT and CDR2 YNNKEL (reference sequence). V was clipped by 4 bases and J by 5 bases, with 17 bases between them. CDR3 coding DNA: TGTGCCAGCAGCCCCACTAGGATAGGCAGAACCGGGGAGCTGTTTTTT. It translates to CASSPTRIGRTGELFF.

The chain links TRBV5-1 to TRBJ2-3; 8 bases map to TRBD2. The ends lost 4 bases at V and 6 bases at J; junction bases unmatched: 13. CDR1 is SGHRS and CDR2 is YFSETQ in the germline V gene. The CDR3 has 16 amino acids. CDR3 region: CASSPRGSGVSDTQYF. The CDR3, as DNA: TGCGCCAGCAGCCCGAGGGGTAGCGGGGTGTCGGATACGCAGTATTTT.

This chain joins TRBV4-3 and TRBJ2-7, with TRBD2 matching over 9 bases. The germline V gene encodes CDR1 LGHNA and CDR2 YSLEER. The trim removed 0 bases at V and 0 bases at J, leaving 3 bases unmatched. This CDR3 spans 16 amino acids. CDR3 loop: CASSQDAGGSSYEQYF. For the CDR3, the DNA is TGCGCCAGCAGCCAAGATGCGGGAGGGAGCTCCTACGAGCAGTACTTC.

This rearrangement joins TRBV12-3 or TRBV12-4 to TRBJ1-2; D is ambiguous. The CDR3 is 13 amino acids. Trimming left V 2 bases short and J 1 base short, with 5 bases between. CDR3 amino acids: CASSLNSNYGYTF. Here the CDR3 DNA reads TGTGCCAGCAGTTTAAACAGTAACTATGGCTACACCTTC.

The rearrangement links TRBV3-1 (or the pseudogene TRBV3-2) to TRBJ2-1; no firm D call. V lost 0 bases, J lost 9 bases, and 6 bases lay in between. CDR1 is LGHDT, CDR2 YNNKEL, per germline (reference sequence). The CDR3 totals 12 residues. CDR3 residues: CASSQDRGEQFF. The CDR3 region has the DNA TGTGCCAGCAGCCAAGATCGCGGTGAGCAGTTCTTC.

The genes are TRBV7-8 and TRBJ2-2, with 7 nucleotides matching TRBD2. CDR3 size: 16 residues. Germline-derived CDR1 and CDR2 are SGHVS and FQNEAQ. Trimming removed 2 bases from V and 5 bases from J; junction bases left unmatched: 8. CDR3 in amino acids: CASSLSSGGGTGELFF. The CDR3 DNA sequence: TGTGCCAGCAGCTTATCTAGCGGAGGAGGGACCGGGGAGCTGTTTTTT.

This chain links TRBV28 with TRBJ1-2, with D maybe TRBD1 (5 bases). The V end was cut by 7 bases, the J end by 7 bases, with 13 bases between. This CDR3 region has 12 residues. Per germline, CDR1 MDHEN and CDR2 SYDVKM. In DNA, the CDR3 is TGTGCCAGCACACCCCCGGGGGTTGGCTACACCTTC. It codes for CASTPPGVGYTF.

The J gene is TRBJ2-7, the V gene TRBV4-3; 8 bases map to TRBD2. This CDR3 has 14 residues. The trim removed 3 bases at V and 5 bases at J, leaving 6 bases unmatched. Germline CDR1 LGHNA, CDR2 YSLEER. CDR3: CASSHSGLGDEQYF. CDR3 in DNA: TGCGCCAGCAGCCACTCGGGACTAGGAGACGAGCAGTACTTC.

The rearrangement links TRBV5-5 to TRBJ1-2, with 8 bases that match TRBD1. The germline gives CDR1 SGHKS, CDR2 YYEKEE (reference sequence). The V and J ends lost 0 bases and 2 bases, in that order; junction bases with no gene match: 3. The CDR3 is 15 amino acids. The CDR3 loop reads CASSLAPGGNYGYTF. DNA of the CDR3: TGTGCCAGCAGCTTGGCGCCAGGGGGCAACTATGGCTACACCTTC.

The chain couples TRBV6-1 to TRBJ2-5; 12 nucleotides match TRBD1. Trimming cost V 4 bases and J 5 bases; bases outside gene matches: 11. In germline, CDR1 is MNHNS, CDR2 SASEGT. This CDR3 has 17 amino acids. The CDR3 sequence is CASSVPSGQGARETQYF. CDR3 DNA: TGTGCCAGCAGTGTCCCTTCGGGACAGGGGGCAAGGGAGACCCAGTACTTC.

V gene TRBV11-1 combines with J gene TRBJ2-7, with TRBD2 identical over 9 bases. After removal of 1 base from V and 1 base from J, the junction contained 5 bases not matched to a gene. CDR1 is SGHAT, CDR2 FQDESV, per germline (reference sequence). The CDR3 has 16 amino acids. This chain's CDR3 is CASSLGRTSGSYEQYF. The CDR3 nucleotides are TGTGCCAGCAGCTTAGGTCGCACTAGCGGGTCCTACGAGCAGTACTTC.

This chain connects TRBV6-5 to TRBJ2-7, with 8 bases lining up with TRBD1. The CDR3 covers 15 residues. V was pared by 8 bases and J by 1 base, with 10 bases of the junction left unmatched. CDR1 is MNHEY, CDR2 SVGAGI, per germline. The CDR3 is CASRFLDRDSYEQYF. As DNA, the CDR3 is TGTGCCAGCCGATTTCTGGACAGGGATTCCTACGAGCAGTACTTC.

The chain is built from TRBV7-9 and TRBJ2-1, with 9 bases identical to TRBD2. This CDR3 region has 15 residues. CDR1 SEHNR and CDR2 FQNEAQ come from the germline V gene (reference sequence). V gave up 1 base and J gave up 6 bases; unmatched junction bases: 4. CDR3 region: CASSLGTSESNEQFF. CDR3 DNA: TGTGCCAGCAGCTTAGGGACTAGCGAATCCAATGAGCAGTTCTTC.

V is TRBV5-4 and J is TRBJ2-1, with D perhaps matching TRBD2 (6 bases). V gave up 1 base and J gave up 4 bases, with 9 bases separating them. Germline CDR1 is SGHNT and CDR2 is YYREEE (reference sequence). The CDR3 sequence is 14 residues long. For the CDR3, the DNA is TGTGCCAGCAGCTTGCCCCGGGAGTACAATGAGCAGTTCTTC. As protein: CASSLPREYNEQFF.

The rearrangement uses TRBV18 and TRBJ2-2, with 7 bases fitting TRBD1. The CDR3 covers 15 residues. V gave up 1 base and J gave up 3 bases; unmatched junction bases: 2. The germline gives CDR1 KGHSH, CDR2 LQKENI. CDR3 residues: CASSPQGQYTGELFF. The CDR3 nucleotides are TGTGCCAGCTCACCACAGGGACAGTACACCGGGGAGCTGTTTTTT.

The chain combines TRBV6-2 or TRBV6-3 with TRBJ1-1; D gene ambiguous. V was pared by 2 bases and J by 3 bases, with 10 bases between. Germline-derived CDR1 and CDR2 are MNHEY and SVGEGT. CDR3 size: 14 residues. The CDR3 reads CASSYRPQYTEAFF. CDR3 DNA: TGTGCCAGCAGTTACCGCCCACAGTACACTGAAGCTTTCTTT.

This sequence joins TRBV15 and TRBJ1-5; maybe TRBD1 (5 bases). This CDR3 is 15 amino acids long. Germline V gene lookup returns CDR1 LNHNV and CDR2 YYDKDF (reference sequence). Trimming removed 0 bases from V and 2 bases from J, with 8 bases in between. For the CDR3, the DNA is TGTGCCACCAGCAGAGATGCCAGGGGCAATCAGCCCCAGCATTTT. Its protein is CATSRDARGNQPQHF.

The gene calls are TRBV21-1 and TRBJ2-7; TRBD2, the table's D call, lacks a check against the DNA. TRBV21-1 is marked as a pseudogene. The CDR3 extends over 18 amino acids. DNA of the CDR3: TGTGCCAGCAGCAAATCTCGTCAGGAGAATAGCGGGACGTACGAGCAGTACTTC. Its protein product is CASSKSRQENSGTYEQYF.

The chain is built from TRBV12-5 and TRBJ2-7; 13 bases fit TRBD2. Losses at the gene ends were 2 bases for V and 6 bases for J; bases not matched to a gene: 10. In germline, CDR1 is LGHNT, CDR2 FRNRAP. The CDR3 contains 17 residues. This chain's CDR3 is CASGLPRLAGGLGEQYF. The CDR3 DNA sequence: TGTGCTAGTGGTTTGCCCCGACTAGCGGGAGGTTTGGGCGAGCAGTACTTC.

This chain uses TRBV5-5 with TRBJ2-7; D is ambiguous. Germline loops: CDR1 SGHKS, CDR2 YYEKEE (reference sequence). This CDR3 has 13 residues. The V end was cut by 9 bases, the J end by 1 base, with 14 bases between. DNA for the CDR3: TGTGCCACCACCCCGGAGAATTCCTACGAGCAGTACTTC. This encodes CATTPENSYEQYF.

The chain uses TRBV18 and TRBJ2-5; weak D call: TRBD1 (5 bases). CDR3 length: 17 amino acids. The germline gives CDR1 KGHSH, CDR2 LQKENI. The V gene lost 3 bases and the J gene lost 7 bases, with 24 bases spanning the gap. CDR3 bases: TGTGCCAGCTCACCCCCTTTTTTAGGGGCGCTTGGGGTGACCCAGTACTTC. It specifies CASSPPFLGALGVTQYF.

The chain is built from TRBV7-2 and TRBJ2-4, with 7 bases that match TRBD1. Trimming at V came to 4 bases and at J to 0 bases, leaving 12 bases not matched to a gene. The CDR3 has 18 residues. Germline V CDR1 and CDR2: SGHTA, FQGNSA. For the CDR3, the DNA is TGTGCCAGCAGCTCGGGACAGTTTAATACAATAGCCAAAAACATTCAGTACTTC. It specifies CASSSGQFNTIAKNIQYF. The complete variable domain, with remaining parts taken from reference TRBV7-2 and TRBJ2-4, reads GAGVSQSPSNKVTEKGKDVELRCDPISGHTALYWYRQSLGQGLEFLIYFQGNSAPDKSGLPSDRFSAERTGGSVSTLTIQRTQQEDSAVYLCASSSGQFNTIAKNIQYFGAGTRLSVL.

This chain uses TRBV4-1 with TRBJ2-3; TRBD2 agrees at 9 bases. The CDR3 length is 17 residues. V gave up 4 bases and J gave up 2 bases; unmatched junction bases: 10. Germline V gene sequence: CDR1 MGHRA, CDR2 YSYEKL. CDR3 region: CASSRDLGLAATDTQYF. As DNA, the CDR3 is TGCGCCAGCAGCCGCGACCTGGGACTAGCAGCCACAGATACGCAGTATTTT.

This rearrangement joins TRBV7-9 to TRBJ1-1; D remains ambiguous. The CDR3 contains 13 residues. The germline gives CDR1 SEHNR, CDR2 FQNEAQ (reference sequence). Trimming shortened V by 0 bases and J by 1 base, and 3 bases separated the two germline ends. The CDR3 sequence: CASSLARNTEAFF. DNA of the CDR3: TGTGCCAGCAGCTTAGCCAGGAACACTGAAGCTTTCTTT.

The gene calls are TRBV5-1 and TRBJ2-3; TRBD1 matches 11 bases. Germline CDR1 reads SGHRS; CDR2 reads YFSETQ. CDR3 length: 16 amino acids. With 4 bases clipped from V and 2 bases from J, the junction kept 6 bases outside the gene matches. The CDR3 sequence: CASSQTDRGHTDTQYF. Written as DNA, the CDR3 is TGCGCCAGCAGCCAGACGGACAGGGGGCACACAGATACGCAGTATTTT.